This T cell receptor (beta chain) was retrieved from a study of T cell repertoires in cytomegalovirus infection. Study-wide context: The study used recently identified HLA-C-restricted and well-studied HLA-B-restricted CMV epitopes. Overall study findings and caveats: CMV-specific TCR beta clonotypes restricted by HLA-C dominated the ex vivo response. People with CMV and the relevant HLA were identified by cumulative public TCR beta family frequency.

MiXCR was run by TCRdb on the reads, yielding one entry per CDR3 protein. The sample consists of under 200,000 distinct CDR3 sequences, roughly 21% of them appearing once. This clonotype was detected only a few times. The antigen is unknown. V was cut by 6 bases and J by 4 bases, with 13 bases left in between. The CDR3 is 14 amino acids. CDR1 and CDR2 from the germline V gene are SGHVS and FQNEAQ. Sample: CD8+ T cells from cultured PBMCs, taken from culture after CMV antigen stimulation. This TCR came from a human donor in good health (CMV status not recorded). Some clones in this sample may be carry-over from other donors' samples. The genes are TRBV7-8 and TRBJ2-1; a possible D gene is TRBD2 (6 bases). The CDR3 region is CASSSGLEYNEQFF. DNA for the CDR3: TGTGCCAGCAGTTCGGGACTTGAGTACAATGAGCAGTTCTTC.